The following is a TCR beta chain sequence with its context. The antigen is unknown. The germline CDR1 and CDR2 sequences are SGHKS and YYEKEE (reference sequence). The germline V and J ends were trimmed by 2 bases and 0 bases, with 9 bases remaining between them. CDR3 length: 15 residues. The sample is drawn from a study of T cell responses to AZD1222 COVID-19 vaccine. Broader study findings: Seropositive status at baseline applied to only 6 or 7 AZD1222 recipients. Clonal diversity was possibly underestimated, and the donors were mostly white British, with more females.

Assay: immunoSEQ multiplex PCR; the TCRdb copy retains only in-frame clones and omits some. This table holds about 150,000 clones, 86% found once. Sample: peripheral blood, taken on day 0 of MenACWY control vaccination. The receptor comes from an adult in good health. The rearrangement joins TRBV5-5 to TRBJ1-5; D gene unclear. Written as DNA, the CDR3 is TGTGCCAGCAGCTTTGAGAGTCTTAGCAATCAGCCCCAGCATTTT. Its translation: CASSFESLSNQPQHF.